A single sample gave rise to the 20 T cell receptor beta chains below, sequenced in a study of cytotoxic CD8 clonotypes in ibrutinib-treated CLL. Profiled with immunoSEQ multiplex PCR; TCRdb holds only in-frame clones, not every one. The table lists 35,000 to 55,000 clones, about 70% of them singletons. The material sequenced was PBMCs, taken after 12 months of ibrutinib treatment. These receptors were collected from a human donor with chronic lymphocytic leukemia.

The table lists this clone with a few counts. The CDR3 protein is CASSQSLGQKEGNGYTF. CDR3 sequence (DNA): TGCGCCAGCAGCCAATCTCTAGGACAGAAGGAGGGTAATGGCTACACCTTC. The genes are TRBV4-1 and TRBJ1-2; maybe TRBD1 (6 bases). The CDR3 loop spans 17 amino acids. The V gene lost 2 bases and the J gene lost 6 bases, with 22 bases spanning the gap. CDR1 is MGHRA and CDR2 is YSYEKL in the germline V gene.

In this sample, this clone is medium-sized. In the same sample, other DNA sequences code for this CDR3. J is TRBJ2-1 and V is TRBV5-8, with D unclear. The V end lost 7 bases, the J end lost 9 bases, and 23 bases lay between the germline ends. The CDR3 has 15 residues. Germline V gene sequence: CDR1 SGHTS, CDR2 YDEGEE. As DNA, the CDR3 is TGTGCCAGCGGCGACCGGTGGGTGGGTCGAGGTGAGCAGTTCTTC. Translated, it gives CASGDRWVGRGEQFF.

The V and J genes are TRBV5-1 and TRBJ2-2; 13 bases are a match to TRBD2. V lost 3 bases, J lost 6 bases, and 5 bases stayed unmatched. The germline V gene encodes CDR1 SGHRS and CDR2 YFSETQ. CDR3 size: 16 residues. Here the CDR3 reads CASSWRLAGGPGELFF. CDR3 DNA: TGCGCCAGCAGCTGGAGACTAGCGGGGGGCCCCGGGGAGCTGTTTTTT.

V gene TRBV25-1 combines with J gene TRBJ1-2; D is possibly TRBD1 (6 bases). CDR3 length: 15 amino acids. In germline, CDR1 is MGHDK, CDR2 SYGVNS. The V and J ends lost 3 bases and 2 bases respectively, with 13 bases between them. The CDR3 DNA is TGTGCCAGCAGTGATCAGGGGTGGTGGAACTATGGCTACACCTTC. The encoded protein is CASSDQGWWNYGYTF.

This clone has a single count. The rearrangement uses TRBV6-1 and TRBJ1-4, with no clear D. Germline-derived CDR1 and CDR2 are MNHNS and SASEGT. Trimming stripped 8 bases from V and 8 bases from J, with 18 bases between. This CDR3 is 14 amino acids long. The CDR3 DNA reads TGTGCCAGCGCTCTAGTAGGGATGGGAGAAAAACTGTTTTTT. Its protein is CASALVGMGEKLFF.

The J gene is TRBJ2-5, the V gene TRBV5-1; D not resolved. The V gene lost 0 bases and the J gene lost 1 base, with 7 bases spanning the gap. Germline V CDR1 and CDR2: SGHRS, YFSETQ. The CDR3 runs 14 residues. CDR3 amino acids: CASSLDSLQETQYF. For the CDR3, the DNA is TGCGCCAGCAGCTTGGATTCTCTCCAAGAGACCCAGTACTTC.

The rearrangement uses TRBV7-6 and TRBJ2-3; 11 bases align to TRBD2. The V segment lost 5 bases and the J segment 2 bases; nucleotides outside the gene matches: 6. Per germline, CDR1 SGHVS and CDR2 FNYEAQ. The CDR3 loop spans 16 amino acids. This CDR3 reads CASSLRLAGTTDTQYF. CDR3 coding DNA: TGTGCCAGCAGCCTAAGACTAGCGGGGACCACAGATACGCAGTATTTT.

The genes are TRBV7-9 and TRBJ1-2; D gene ambiguous. Per the germline V gene, CDR1 is SEHNR and CDR2 is FQNEAQ (reference sequence). The length of the CDR3 is 14 residues. Trimming pared 1 base from V and 4 bases from J, leaving 10 bases between. The CDR3 region has the DNA TGTGCCAGCAGCTTAGATCTCCGGAGCTATGGCTACACCTTC. It codes for CASSLDLRSYGYTF. Full variable domain (rest looked up from reference TRBV7-9 and TRBJ1-2): DTGVSQNPRHKITKRGQNVTFRCDPISEHNRLYWYRQTLGQGPEFLTYFQNEAQLEKSRLLSDRFSAERPKGSFSTLEIQRTEQGDSAMYLCASSLDLRSYGYTFGSGTRLTVV.

The chain couples TRBV7-9 to TRBJ2-7, with TRBD1 matching 9 bases. CDR3 size: 17 residues. Germline V gene sequence: CDR1 SEHNR, CDR2 FQNEAQ (reference sequence). The V segment lost 3 bases and the J segment 4 bases; nucleotides outside the gene matches: 13. CDR3 DNA sequence: TGTGCCAGCAGCTTCCCGAGGTGGGGACAGGGTCATTACGAGCAGTACTTC. Translated: CASSFPRWGQGHYEQYF. The complete variable domain, with remaining parts taken from reference TRBV7-9 and TRBJ2-7, reads DTGVSQNPRHKITKRGQNVTFRCDPISEHNRLYWYRQTLGQGPEFLTYFQNEAQLEKSRLLSDRFSAERPKGSFSTLEIQRTEQGDSAMYLCASSFPRWGQGHYEQYFGPGTRLTVT.

V usage is TRBV5-1 and J usage is TRBJ1-3; no firm D call. Germline V lookup: CDR1 SGHRS, CDR2 YFSETQ. This CDR3 contains 15 residues. Between the trimmed V and J ends, which lost 4 bases and 0 bases, there was a span of 11 bases. In nucleotides, the CDR3 is TGCGCCAGCAGCGCCACGGGATACTCTGGAAACACCATATATTTT. This gives the protein CASSATGYSGNTIYF.

The rearrangement joins TRBV5-4 to TRBJ1-3; 7 bases align to TRBD1. Germline V CDR1 and CDR2: SGHNT, YYREEE (reference sequence). The CDR3 contains 16 residues. Trimming took 4 bases from V and 4 from J; bases not matched to a gene: 11. The CDR3 DNA reads as TGTGCCAGCAGCCAACCGACAGGGACCCCCGGAAACACCATATATTTT. It codes for CASSQPTGTPGNTIYF.

The rearrangement links TRBV27 to TRBJ2-7, with a tentative D call TRBD1 (5 bases). Germline loops: CDR1 MNHEY, CDR2 SMNVEV (reference sequence). There are 13 residues in the CDR3. The V and J ends lost 6 bases and 2 bases respectively, with 11 bases between them. The CDR3 spells CASRSWGPYEQYF. The CDR3 nucleotides are TGTGCCAGCAGATCATGGGGCCCCTACGAGCAGTACTTC.

The rearrangement links TRBV6-1 to TRBJ2-4, with D uncertain. The CDR3 extends over 13 amino acids. Trimming removed 2 bases from V and 7 bases from J, with 9 bases in between. From germline, CDR1 is MNHNS and CDR2 SASEGT. CDR3 protein: CASSEPPANIQYF. In DNA form, the CDR3 reads TGTGCCAGCAGTGAACCCCCGGCGAACATTCAGTACTTC.

This rearrangement joins TRBV6-1 to TRBJ2-3; 10 bases map to TRBD2. V lost 2 bases to trimming and J lost 3 bases; unmatched junction nucleotides: 5. The length of the CDR3 is 16 residues. In germline, CDR1 is MNHNS, CDR2 SASEGT. CDR3 residues: CASSERTSGQTDTQYF. As DNA, the CDR3 is TGTGCCAGCAGTGAACGGACTAGCGGCCAAACAGATACGCAGTATTTT.

This clone was seen a single time. This sequence joins TRBV14 and TRBJ2-7, with D uncertain. The CDR3 runs to 13 residues. V shed 4 bases and J shed 0 bases, with 7 bases lying between them. Germline V gives CDR1 SGHDN, CDR2 FVKESK. The CDR3 DNA is TGTGCCAGCAGCCTCAGGAGCTCCTACGAGCAGTACTTC. This translates into CASSLRSSYEQYF.

In its sample, this clone is medium-sized. The chain carries TRBV1 and TRBJ2-2; the table's D call of TRBD1 was not tested on the DNA. TRBV1 is an annotated pseudogene. CDR3 length: 16 amino acids. The CDR3 DNA reads TGCACCAGCAGCCAAGAGGCAGGACAGAACACCGGGGAGCTGTTTTTT. It specifies CTSSQEAGQNTGELFF.

This CDR3 reads CASSSIDNSPLHF. The CDR3 bases are TGTGCCAGCAGTTCTATTGATAATTCACCCCTCCACTTT. The chain joins TRBV6-5 to TRBJ1-6, with D uncertain. V lost 4 bases and J 5 bases, leaving 6 bases between the germline ends. Germline V lookup: CDR1 MNHEY, CDR2 SVGAGI. The CDR3 sequence is 13 residues long.

This clone came up once. The chain employs TRBV11-2 and TRBJ1-2; 10 bases fit TRBD1. The germline CDR1 and CDR2 sequences are SGHAT and FQNNGV. The CDR3 sequence is 16 residues long. V shed 0 bases and J 4 bases; nucleotides not matched to a gene: 5. The DNA of the CDR3 is TGTGCCAGCAGCTTAGATCACGGGACAGGGGTCTATGGCTACACCTTC. Amino acid sequence: CASSLDHGTGVYGYTF.

The gene calls are TRBV5-6 and TRBJ2-5; 9 nucleotides align to TRBD1. Trimming removed 4 bases from V and 9 bases from J; junction bases left unmatched: 16. CDR1 is SGHDT and CDR2 is YYEEEE in the germline V gene. The CDR3 has 16 amino acids. CDR3 amino acids: CASSPTADRGGRPQYF. Here the CDR3 DNA reads TGTGCCAGCAGCCCCACCGCCGACAGGGGGGGGAGACCCCAGTACTTC.

The chain uses TRBV27 and TRBJ2-7; maybe TRBD1 (5 bases). The CDR3 is 15 amino acids. CDR1 MNHEY and CDR2 SMNVEV come from the germline V gene (reference sequence). V shed 4 bases and J shed 3 bases, with 16 bases lying between them. Here the CDR3 reads CASSSRGFSYYEQYF. For the CDR3, the DNA is TGTGCCAGCAGTTCAAGGGGTTTCTCCTACTACGAGCAGTACTTC.